This T cell receptor (beta chain) was found in a study of blood T cell repertoires in COVID-19. Per germline, CDR1 SGHDT and CDR2 YYEEEE. The CDR3 is 15 residues long. Deletions cut 6 bases from V and 2 bases from J, with 17 bases between. The data were produced by immunoSEQ multiplex PCR, yet TCRdb's version contains in-frame clones alone and is incomplete. The table includes roughly 250,000 clones, about nine tenths detected once. Sequencing was performed on PBMCs or T cells enriched from blood (not recorded which). This TCR came from a woman aged 30 to 39 with acute COVID-19. The chain combines TRBV5-6 with TRBJ1-1; D possibly corresponds to TRBD1 (5 bases). CDR3 region: CASIILGQVNTEAFF. CDR3 sequence (DNA): TGTGCCAGCATCATCCTTGGACAAGTCAACACTGAAGCTTTCTTT.